A selection of T cell receptor beta chains follows, all from one sample in a study of blood T cells in healthy people across ages. TCRdb analysed the 5' RACE reads with MiXCR anew, one entry per CDR3 protein. The sample lists roughly 1.4 million distinct CDR3 sequences, roughly 64% occurring once. Sequenced material: blood. The source is a man aged 18 to 30 in good health. The conserved cysteine and the conserved F or W are not part of the CDR3 here.

v_gene	CDR3aa
TRBV4-3	ASSQEGLAGPQETQY
TRBV5-6	ASSFPPGTVNTGELF
TRBV19	ASSEGTYLTGELF
TRBV29-1	SVSADSNTEAF
TRBV6-5	ASSPLGGGNTQY
TRBV27	ASSPPGLSYGYT
TRBV25-1	ASSVTGMGTEAF
TRBV12-3/TRBV12-4	ASLSAGTTNEKLF
TRBV10-3	ASHAGQRTDTQY
TRBV12-3/TRBV12-4	ASSSLRQGIYEQY
TRBV12-3/TRBV12-4	ASGSYRKYEQY
TRBV4-1	ASSQGQINSPLH
TRBV27	ASSVRGRETQY
TRBV4-1	ASSQTGINYGYT
TRBV12-3/TRBV12-4	ASSQWGRTDYEQY
TRBV12-3/TRBV12-4	ASRLGRSRYTGELF
TRBV7-7	ASSSTIGSYEQY
TRBV11-2	ASSVAPGQGPINLETQY
TRBV7-9	ASSFTTSRIIDWNTGELF